This entry lists 2 T cell receptor beta chains sequenced from one sample in a study of cytomegalovirus exposure and HLA in healthy donors. The repertoire was sequenced with immunoSEQ multiplex PCR; TCRdb's copy has only in-frame clones and lacks some. This sample has some 150,000 clones, with approximately 94% found just once. Input material: PBMCs. The receptors derive from a man younger than 35 in good health and CMV-seropositive.

V gene TRBV7-2 combines with J gene TRBJ2-7, with a weak D call TRBD2 (7 bases). The germline V gene has CDR1 SGHTA and CDR2 FQGNSA. V was trimmed by 5 bases and J by 3 bases, leaving 17 bases between them. This CDR3 is 15 amino acids long. CDR3 sequence reads: CASSHGGPPNYEQYF. CDR3 sequence (DNA): TGTGCCAGCAGCCACGGGGGGCCACCAAACTACGAGCAGTACTTC. Looking up the rest from reference TRBV7-2 and TRBJ2-7 gives the full variable domain: GAGVSQSPSNKVTEKGKDVELRCDPISGHTALYWYRQSLGQGLEFLIYFQGNSAPDKSGLPSDRFSAERTGGSVSTLTIQRTQQEDSAVYLCASSHGGPPNYEQYFGPGTRLTVT.

This chain links TRBV28 with TRBJ2-2; 8 bases match TRBD2. The CDR3 spans 14 residues. V trimming: 7 bases; J trimming: 3 bases; junction bases outside the gene matches: 4. Germline values: CDR1 MDHEN, CDR2 SYDVKM. Written as DNA, the CDR3 is TGTGCCAGCACCACCGGGGGGGACACCGGGGAGCTGTTTTTT. Translated, it gives CASTTGGDTGELFF.